One sample yielded the 7 T cell receptor beta chains listed below, sequenced in a study of blood T cell repertoires in COVID-19. Profiling relied on immunoSEQ multiplex PCR, and the TCRdb table lists in-frame clones only, not all of them. Among 300,000 to 450,000 clones listed, over 75% were seen once. Sequencing was performed on PBMCs or T cells enriched from blood (not recorded which). Every receptor here comes from a man aged 40-49 years in a cohort exposed to, infected with or recovered from COVID-19 (not recorded which).

The genes are TRBV5-1 and TRBJ1-4; 8 bases fit TRBD1. The CDR3 runs to 15 residues. Looked up from germline, CDR1 is SGHRS and CDR2 is YFSETQ. The V and J ends lost 0 bases and 2 bases, in that order; junction bases with no gene match: 0. CDR3 protein: CASSLAGGTNEKLFF. The CDR3 DNA reads as TGCGCCAGCAGCTTGGCAGGGGGCACTAATGAAAAACTGTTTTTT. Drawing the rest from reference TRBV5-1 and TRBJ1-4, the complete variable domain is KAGVTQTPRYLIKTRGQQVTLSCSPISGHRSVSWYQQTPGQGLQFLFEYFSETQRNKGNFPGRFSGRQFSNSRSEMNVSTLELGDSALYLCASSLAGGTNEKLFFGSGTQLSVL.

V and J are TRBV28 and TRBJ2-7; 8 positions agree with TRBD1. This CDR3 is 15 amino acids long. V was pared by 5 bases and J by 2 bases, with 8 bases of the junction left unmatched. The germline V gene has CDR1 MDHEN and CDR2 SYDVKM. The CDR3 loop is CASSPGQAVPYEQYF. The CDR3 coding sequence is TGTGCCAGCAGTCCGGGACAGGCAGTTCCCTACGAGCAGTACTTC.

This clone has only one observation. V usage is TRBV2 and J usage is TRBJ2-7; D ambiguous. CDR1 and CDR2 from the germline V gene are SNHLY and FYNNEI. The CDR3 spans 13 residues. V lost 7 bases to trimming and J lost 1 base, with 11 bases between them. The CDR3 here is CASILATSYEQYF. The CDR3 DNA is TGTGCCAGCATCTTGGCCACATCCTACGAGCAGTACTTC.

The rearrangement joins TRBV30 to TRBJ2-1, with TRBD2 as a possible D gene (6 bases). The V end was cut by 1 base, the J end by 10 bases, with 8 bases between. From germline, CDR1 is GTSNPN and CDR2 SVGIG (reference sequence). The CDR3 runs 11 residues. In nucleotides, the CDR3 is TGTGCCTGGAGTGGGGGAGGAGAGCAGTTCTTC. Protein product: CAWSGGGEQFF.

The chain links TRBV5-1 to TRBJ1-2; 9 positions match TRBD1. Germline CDR1 is SGHRS and CDR2 is YFSETQ. V gave up 2 bases and J gave up 4 bases; unmatched junction bases: 6. The CDR3 is made up of 15 amino acids. As DNA, the CDR3 is TGCGCCAGCAGCTTCGGACAGGGGATAGGCTATGGCTACACCTTC. Protein: CASSFGQGIGYGYTF.

The chain joins TRBV2 to TRBJ1-5, with TRBD1 matching over 8 bases. The CDR3 runs to 13 residues. Trimming cost V 8 bases and J 4 bases; bases outside gene matches: 4. Looked up from germline, CDR1 is SNHLY and CDR2 is FYNNEI. CDR3 nucleotides: TGTGCCAGCGGGGGGACAGGAAATCAGCCCCAGCATTTT. Protein product: CASGGTGNQPQHF.

This chain joins TRBV1 and TRBJ2-1; the table calls TRBD2, which could not be checked here. TRBV1 is assigned pseudogene status. This CDR3 comprises 16 residues. The CDR3 sequence is CTSSQEPSGRGNEQFF. The DNA for the CDR3 is TGCACCAGCAGCCAAGAGCCCAGCGGGAGGGGGAATGAGCAGTTCTTC.